The clone carrying this T cell receptor beta chain was seen a few times. Antigen unknown. V lost 3 bases and J lost 4, with 14 bases in between. The CDR3 is 15 amino acids. The data were taken from a study of identical twins. TCRdb re-derived calls from the 5' RACE reads in MiXCR, one entry per CDR3 protein. In the table there are 500,000 to 650,000 distinct CDR3 sequences, 20% to 25% of which are singletons. Study-wide findings and caveats: Zero-insertion analyses were open to partial confounding by invariant MAIT and iNKT cells. For out-of-frame beta sequences, excess twin sharing was weaker.

The same sample was also studied in work on yellow fever vaccine responses in identical twins.

V and J are TRBV12-3 or TRBV12-4 and TRBJ2-3; TRBD1 is a possible D gene (6 bases). This TCR was sampled from a woman in her late teens or twenties in good health. The sequencing sample was made of CD4+ T cells sorted from blood. CDR3 coding DNA: TGTGCCAGCAGTTTTCAGTTCAGGGGTTCAGATACGCAGTATTTT. Amino acids: CASSFQFRGSDTQYF.